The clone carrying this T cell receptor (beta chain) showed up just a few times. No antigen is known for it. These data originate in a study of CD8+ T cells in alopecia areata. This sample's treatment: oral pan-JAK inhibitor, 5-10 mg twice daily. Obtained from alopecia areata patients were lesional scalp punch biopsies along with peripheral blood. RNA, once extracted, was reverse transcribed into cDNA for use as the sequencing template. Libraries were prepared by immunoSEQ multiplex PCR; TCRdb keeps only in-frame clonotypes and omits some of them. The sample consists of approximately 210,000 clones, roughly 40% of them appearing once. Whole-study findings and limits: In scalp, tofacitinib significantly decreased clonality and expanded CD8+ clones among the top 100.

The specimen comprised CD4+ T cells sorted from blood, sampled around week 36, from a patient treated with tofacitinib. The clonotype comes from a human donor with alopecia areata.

CDR3 nucleotides: TGTGCCAGCAGCTTTTTTCAGGGGCGGAACACTGAAGCTTTCTTT. Translated, it gives CASSFFQGRNTEAFF. The V gene is TRBV7-9, the J gene TRBJ1-1; D might be TRBD1 (6 bases). Per the germline V gene, CDR1 is SEHNR and CDR2 is FQNEAQ (reference sequence). With 3 bases removed from V and 1 base from J, the gap between germline ends came to 12 bases. The CDR3 length is 15 residues.